This T cell receptor beta chain appears in the sequencing data of a study of blood T cell repertoires in COVID-19. Study-wide context: T cells, B-cell-depleted T cells, or PBMCs provided the cDNA or gDNA that served as material.

Assay used: immunoSEQ multiplex PCR; TCRdb lists only in-frame clones, some missing. This table has about 320,000 clones, 88% appearing once. The study drew participants aged roughly 18 to 95 years from about two dozen US areas. This clone has a single count. V dropped 0 bases and J dropped 3 bases, with 10 bases sitting between them. CDR3 length: 14 residues. The chain couples TRBV5-3 to TRBJ2-7, with D possibly being TRBD1 (5 bases). TRBV5-3 is marked as an open reading frame, function uncertain. The sequenced sample was PBMCs or T cells enriched from blood (not recorded which). This clonotype was obtained from a man in his thirties or forties who had recovered from COVID-19. Written as DNA, the CDR3 is TGTGCCAGAAGCTTGGTGCAGGGCAACTACGAGCAGTACTTC. Its protein product is CARSLVQGNYEQYF.